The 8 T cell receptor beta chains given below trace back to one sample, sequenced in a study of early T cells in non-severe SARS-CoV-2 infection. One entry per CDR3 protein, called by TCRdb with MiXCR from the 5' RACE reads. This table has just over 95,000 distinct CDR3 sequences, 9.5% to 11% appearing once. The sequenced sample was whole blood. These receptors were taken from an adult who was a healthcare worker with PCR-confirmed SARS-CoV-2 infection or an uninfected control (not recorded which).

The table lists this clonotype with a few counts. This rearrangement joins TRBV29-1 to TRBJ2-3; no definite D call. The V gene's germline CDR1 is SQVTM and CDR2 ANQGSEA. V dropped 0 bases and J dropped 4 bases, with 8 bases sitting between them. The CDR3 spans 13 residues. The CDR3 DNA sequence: TGCAGCGTTGAAGATCAATTTTCAGATACGCAGTATTTT. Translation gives CSVEDQFSDTQYF.

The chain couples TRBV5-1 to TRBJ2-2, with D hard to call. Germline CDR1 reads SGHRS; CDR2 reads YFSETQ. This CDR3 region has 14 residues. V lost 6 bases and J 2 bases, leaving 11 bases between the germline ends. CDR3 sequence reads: CASNPLGNTGELFF. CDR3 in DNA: TGCGCCAGCAACCCCTTAGGAAACACCGGGGAGCTGTTTTTT.

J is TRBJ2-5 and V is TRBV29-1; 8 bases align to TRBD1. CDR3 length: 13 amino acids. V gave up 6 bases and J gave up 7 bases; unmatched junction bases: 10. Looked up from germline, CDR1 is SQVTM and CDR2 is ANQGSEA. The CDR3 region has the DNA TGCAGCGTCTCGGGACAGGCACCCGGGACCCAGTACTTC. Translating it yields CSVSGQAPGTQYF. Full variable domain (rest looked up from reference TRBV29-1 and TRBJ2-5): SAVISQKPSRDICQRGTSLTIQCQVDSQVTMMFWYRQQPGQSLTLIATANQGSEATYESGFVIDKFPISRPNLTFSTLTVSNMSPEDSSIYLCSVSGQAPGTQYFGPGTRLLVL.

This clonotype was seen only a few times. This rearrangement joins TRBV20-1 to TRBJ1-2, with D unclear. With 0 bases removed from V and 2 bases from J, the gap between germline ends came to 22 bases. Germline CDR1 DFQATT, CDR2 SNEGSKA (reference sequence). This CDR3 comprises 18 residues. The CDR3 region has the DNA TGCAGTGCTAGAGATTTAGCCCCTAAAGCCCCCACCAACTATGGCTACACCTTC. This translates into CSARDLAPKAPTNYGYTF.

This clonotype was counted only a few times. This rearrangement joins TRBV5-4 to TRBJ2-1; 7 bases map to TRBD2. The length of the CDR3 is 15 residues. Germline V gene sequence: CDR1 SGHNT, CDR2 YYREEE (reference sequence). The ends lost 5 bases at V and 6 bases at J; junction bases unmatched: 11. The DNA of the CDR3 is TGTGCCAGCAGTCTGAGCGGGGCCTCGATCAATGAGCAGTTCTTC. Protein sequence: CASSLSGASINEQFF.

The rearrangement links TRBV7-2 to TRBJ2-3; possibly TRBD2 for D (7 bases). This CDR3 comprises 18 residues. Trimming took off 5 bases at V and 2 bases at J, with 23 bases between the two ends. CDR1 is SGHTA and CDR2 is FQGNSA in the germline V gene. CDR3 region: CASSPLWGGLSDTDTQYF. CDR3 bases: TGTGCCAGCAGCCCGCTTTGGGGGGGCTTAAGCGACACAGATACGCAGTATTTT.

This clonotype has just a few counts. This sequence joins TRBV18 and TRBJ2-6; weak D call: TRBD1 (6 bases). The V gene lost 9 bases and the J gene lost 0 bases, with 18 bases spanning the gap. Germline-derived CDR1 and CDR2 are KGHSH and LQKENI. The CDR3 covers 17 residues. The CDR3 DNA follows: TGTGCCAGTCGAAAACAGGGTACCAGCTCTGGGGCCAACGTCCTGACTTTC. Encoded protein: CASRKQGTSSGANVLTF.

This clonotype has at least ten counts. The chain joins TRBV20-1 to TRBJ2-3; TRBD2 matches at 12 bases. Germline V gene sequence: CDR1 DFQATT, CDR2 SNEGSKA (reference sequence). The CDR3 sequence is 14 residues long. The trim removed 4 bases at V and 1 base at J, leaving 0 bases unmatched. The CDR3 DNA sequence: TGCAGTGCTACTAGCGGGGGGGGCACAGATACGCAGTATTTT. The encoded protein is CSATSGGGTDTQYF.